This T cell receptor (beta chain) was sequenced during a study of shared clonotypes between healthy human individuals. Notes on the study in general: Rarefaction analysis demonstrated incomplete sorted-subset sequencing notwithstanding large depth.

For this clone: Its antigen is undetermined.

Data came from immunoSEQ multiplex PCR; TCRdb stores just in-frame clones and leaves some out. The sample has around 1.5 million clones, approximately 98% seen once. The CDR3 runs 13 residues. Germline V gene data show CDR1 as SQVTM and CDR2 as ANQGSEA. The ends lost 5 bases at V and 1 base at J; junction bases unmatched: 4. The source of this sequence is a man aged 25-45 years in good health. The chain combines TRBV29-1 with TRBJ1-1; the match to TRBD1 covers 7 bases. The source material was naive CD4+ T cells sorted from blood. Subset reported: CD45RA+ positively selected. This CDR3 is CSVRGQRNTEAFF. Written as DNA, the CDR3 is TGCAGCGTTCGGGGACAGAGGAACACTGAAGCTTTCTTT.